These T cell receptor beta chains were read from a single sample in a study of untreated major depressive disorder. Clones were sequenced by immunoSEQ multiplex PCR, and TCRdb holds only the in-frame ones, with some missing. The table has roughly 25,000 clones, roughly nine tenths seen once. The source material was CD4+ T cells from PBMCs. Receptor source: a woman aged 25 to 45 with major depressive disorder. The CDR3 runs from the conserved cysteine through the conserved F or W. A D gene is named only where the DNA matches it firmly. Size is omitted from some rows. Given values are once, few, many or a class for expanded clones.

size: .
J: TRBJ1-1
V: TRBV5-4
length: 13
D: .
DNA: TGTGCCAGCAGCTCCCTGGGGCGGGCTGAAGCTTTCTTT
CDR3: CASSSLGRAEAFF

size: .
J: TRBJ1-1
V: TRBV15
length: 14
D: .
DNA: TGTGCCACCAGCAGAGTACTTGGGACAACTGAAGCTTTCTTT
CDR3: CATSRVLGTTEAFF

size: .
J: TRBJ1-5
V: TRBV9
length: 14
D: TRBD1
DNA: TGTGCCAGCAGCGGGGACAGTTCTTATCAGCCCCAGCATTTT
CDR3: CASSGDSSYQPQHF

size: .
J: TRBJ2-4
V: TRBV6-1
length: 17
D: TRBD1
DNA: TGTGCCAGCAGTGGGGGACAGGGTAGAGGTAGATCGAACATTCAGTACTTC
CDR3: CASSGGQGRGRSNIQYF

size: once
J: TRBJ1-2
V: TRBV28
length: 13
D: .
DNA: TGTGCCAGCCGAGGGGTGAATAACTATGGCTACACCTTC
CDR3: CASRGVNNYGYTF

size: .
J: TRBJ1-5
V: TRBV28
length: 15
D: .
DNA: TGTGCCAGCAGCCTGACATCAGGCCGGAATCAGCCCCAGCATTTT
CDR3: CASSLTSGRNQPQHF

size: once
J: TRBJ1-3
V: TRBV5-1
length: 16
D: .
DNA: TGCGCCAGCAGCTTGTCGACCGGGGTTTCTGGAAACACCATATATTTT
CDR3: CASSLSTGVSGNTIYF

size: .
J: TRBJ1-2
V: TRBV7-8
length: 18
D: .
DNA: TGTGCCAGCAGCTTAGTAGCTGCCGGGGATTTAGCTAACTATGGCTACACCTTC
CDR3: CASSLVAAGDLANYGYTF

size: .
J: TRBJ2-2
V: TRBV5-4
length: 15
D: .
DNA: TGTGCCAGCAGCTTGGGTGGGGCGCTTGCCGGGGAGCTGTTTTTT
CDR3: CASSLGGALAGELFF

size: .
J: TRBJ2-7
V: TRBV9
length: 13
D: .
DNA: TGTGCCAGCAGCTTAACAGGGTTGGGTGAGCAGTACTTC
CDR3: CASSLTGLGEQYF

size: .
J: TRBJ1-6
V: TRBV6-1
length: 15
D: .
DNA: TGTGCCAGCAGTGAGGCCGGGGGTAGACCTTCACCCCTCCACTTT
CDR3: CASSEAGGRPSPLHF

size: .
J: TRBJ2-5
V: TRBV11-3
length: 15
D: TRBD2
DNA: TGTGCCAGCAGCCCAGGACTAGCGATACAAGAGACCCAGTACTTC
CDR3: CASSPGLAIQETQYF

size: .
J: TRBJ2-1
V: TRBV9
length: 15
D: .
DNA: TGTGCCAGCAGCGTAGGCGGGCGGCCCCCCAATGAGCAGTTCTTC
CDR3: CASSVGGRPPNEQFF

size: .
J: TRBJ2-5
V: TRBV5-1
length: 14
D: TRBD1
DNA: TGCGCCAGCAGCTTGGAGACAGGGGAAGAGACCCAGTACTTC
CDR3: CASSLETGEETQYF

size: .
J: TRBJ2-2
V: TRBV10-3
length: 11
D: .
DNA: TGTGCCATTCAGACGAGCGGGGAGCTGTTTTTT
CDR3: CAIQTSGELFF

size: few
J: TRBJ2-7
V: TRBV11-2
length: 14
D: .
DNA: TGTGCCAGCAGCTTAGAGGTGGGGCCAGGCGAGCAGTACTTC
CDR3: CASSLEVGPGEQYF

size: .
J: TRBJ2-3
V: TRBV9
length: 15
D: TRBD1
DNA: TGTGCCAGCAGCGTAGGGGACAGGGTGTTGGATACGCAGTATTTT
CDR3: CASSVGDRVLDTQYF

size: .
J: TRBJ2-7
V: TRBV29-1
length: 12
D: TRBD2
DNA: TGCAGCGTCCGCGGGGGTACCTACGAGCAGTACTTC
CDR3: CSVRGGTYEQYF

size: .
J: TRBJ2-3
V: TRBV5-1
length: 17
D: TRBD2
DNA: TGCGCCAGCAGCTTGGCACTAGCGGGAGGAGGGGTAGATACGCAGTATTTT
CDR3: CASSLALAGGGVDTQYF

size: .
J: TRBJ2-3
V: TRBV7-9
length: 16
D: .
DNA: TGTGCCAGCAGCCCTCGGACCCCCTCTGGCACAGATACGCAGTATTTT
CDR3: CASSPRTPSGTDTQYF

size: .
J: TRBJ2-1
V: TRBV4-2
length: 16
D: .
DNA: TGTGCCAGCAGCCAAGCAGGGGATAGCTCCTACAATGAGCAGTTCTTC
CDR3: CASSQAGDSSYNEQFF

size: .
J: TRBJ2-2
V: TRBV4-2
length: 14
D: .
DNA: TGTGCCAGCAGCCAAAACAGGGTTTATGGGGAGCTGTTTTTT
CDR3: CASSQNRVYGELFF

size: .
J: TRBJ1-2
V: TRBV5-6
length: 15
D: TRBD1
DNA: TGTGCCAGCAGCTTGGTGACAGGGGCCCTAGAGGGCTACACCTTC
CDR3: CASSLVTGALEGYTF

size: .
J: TRBJ2-2
V: TRBV27
length: 17
D: TRBD2
DNA: TGTGCCAGCAGATTAAGGCCTCGGGGGGTGTTACCCGGGGAGCTGTTTTTT
CDR3: CASRLRPRGVLPGELFF

size: .
J: TRBJ2-7
V: TRBV18
length: 13
D: TRBD2
DNA: TGTGCCAGCTCAAGTCTAGCGGGGAACGAGCAGTACTTC
CDR3: CASSSLAGNEQYF

size: .
J: TRBJ1-2
V: TRBV5-1
length: 14
D: TRBD1
DNA: TGCGCCAGCAGGGCCGGGACAGGGTTCTATGGCTACACCTTC
CDR3: CASRAGTGFYGYTF

size: few
J: TRBJ1-1
V: TRBV7-2
length: 15
D: TRBD1
DNA: TGTGCCAGCAGCCTAACATCGGGACAGGGGTCTGAAGCTTTCTTT
CDR3: CASSLTSGQGSEAFF

size: .
J: TRBJ1-2
V: TRBV28
length: 14
D: .
DNA: TGTGCCAGCAGCCCTCCAGCCACAGGGTATGGCTACACCTTC
CDR3: CASSPPATGYGYTF

size: .
J: TRBJ1-2
V: TRBV5-1
length: 14
D: .
DNA: TGCGCCAGCAGCTTAGAACAGGGTCCCTATGGCTACACCTTC
CDR3: CASSLEQGPYGYTF

size: .
J: TRBJ2-7
V: TRBV2
length: 14
D: .
DNA: TGTGCCAGCAGTGAACAGGGTAGGTCCTACGAGCAGTACTTC
CDR3: CASSEQGRSYEQYF